This T cell receptor (beta chain) comes out of a study of cytomegalovirus exposure and HLA in healthy donors. Overall study: Earlier, 117 million unique TCR beta sequences were recovered from around 190 million T cells by an analysis. Whole-study results and caveats: Per published accounts, TCR beta sequences correctly predicted the HLA-A and HLA-B alleles of most subjects. The listing of 150 or so TCR beta chains classed them as cytomegalovirus-associated.

Worth noting for this clone: Its specificity is unknown.

PCR employed 60 Vbeta and 13 Jbeta primers. In the original processing: A follow-up analysis tallied about 80 million unique TCR beta chains, approximately 11 million shared. Clones were sequenced by immunoSEQ multiplex PCR, and TCRdb holds only the in-frame ones, with some missing. V and J calls plus clone size are reproduced from that table; the DNA served to infer D and trimming. The table shows about 190,000 clones, with around 84% occurring only once. Germline V gene sequence: CDR1 MDHEN, CDR2 SYDVKM. V dropped 5 bases and J dropped 0; count of bases not matched to a gene: 11. CDR3 length: 17 amino acids.

Sequencing was done on a sample of PBMCs. The genes are TRBV28 and TRBJ1-2, with 8 bases matching TRBD1. This sequence was found in a woman aged 50 to 60 in good health and CMV-seropositive. CDR3 protein: CASSARTGTTSNYGYTF. CDR3 coding DNA: TGTGCCAGCAGTGCTCGGACAGGGACGACCTCTAACTATGGCTACACCTTC.